A selection of T cell receptor beta chains follows, all from one sample in a study of early T cells in non-severe SARS-CoV-2 infection. In TCRdb, the 5' RACE reads were re-called with MiXCR into one record per CDR3 protein. The sample shows about 98,000 distinct CDR3 sequences, 11% of them seen only once. The source material was whole blood. These receptors originate from an adult who was a healthcare worker with PCR-confirmed SARS-CoV-2 infection or an uninfected control (not recorded which). CDR3s leave out the opening cysteine and the closing phenylalanine or tryptophan. A D gene is named only where the DNA matches it firmly.

j_call d_call v_call cdr3_aa
TRBJ2-7 TRBD1 TRBV9 ASSASTGVEQY
TRBJ2-7 TRBD2 TRBV7-9 ASASGQGVYEQY
TRBJ1-4 - TRBV28 ASSLAAGINEKLF
TRBJ2-2 TRBD2 TRBV28 ASSLMPPGGLF
TRBJ2-1 TRBD1 TRBV29-1 SVTAGGQF
TRBJ2-4 TRBD2 TRBV27 ATQLAGGHIQY
TRBJ1-1 - TRBV3-1 ASSPSPMMNTEAF
TRBJ2-7 - TRBV7-2 ASSLSGGSYEQY
TRBJ2-3 - TRBV28 ASWVVGTDTQY
TRBJ2-3 TRBD2 TRBV27 ASRQNGGSVTDTQY
TRBJ1-1 - TRBV29-1 SVEENSEAF
TRBJ1-1 - TRBV18 ASSPGQNTEAF
TRBJ1-5 TRBD1 TRBV20-1 SARDPLRQGLHQPQH
TRBJ2-7 - TRBV20-1 SAEPGKPYEQY
TRBJ1-1 - TRBV18 ASSAGRNTEAF
TRBJ2-1 - TRBV20-1 SNSELYNEQF
TRBJ2-3 TRBD1 TRBV30 AWSGGTGGRDTQY
TRBJ1-1 - TRBV30 AWSAQGLTEAF
TRBJ1-6 - TRBV6-5 ASSYGRGGPHNSPLH
TRBJ1-1 - TRBV7-8 ASSLGAGRSEAF
TRBJ2-1 - TRBV7-9 ASSPDSASYNEQF
TRBJ2-4 - TRBV28 ASSEGSKNIQY
TRBJ2-4 - TRBV11-3 ASSPSKGQGNIQY
TRBJ1-1 - TRBV7-9 ASSSPDPRGRAF
TRBJ2-7 TRBD2 TRBV28 ASSFRLAGEQY
TRBJ1-1 - TRBV28 ASSRDLTEAF
TRBJ2-3 TRBD2 TRBV6-1 ASTQTSGSSTDTQY
TRBJ1-5 TRBD1 TRBV6-2/TRBV6-3 ASRTGNGNQPQH
TRBJ2-1 - TRBV4-2 ASSPGLPGYNEQF
TRBJ2-1 - TRBV10-3 AISKGDYNEQF
TRBJ1-1 - TRBV30 AWSVLPVNTEAF
TRBJ2-1 TRBD1 TRBV20-1 SARDGPIQGKQF
TRBJ2-7 - TRBV20-1 SAPLSALTYEQY
TRBJ2-7 - TRBV6-2/TRBV6-3 ASSLRSAEQY
TRBJ2-5 - TRBV7-2 ASSSQPETQY
TRBJ2-1 TRBD2 TRBV5-5 ASSFALVAGGGNEQF
TRBJ1-3 - TRBV29-1 SVWDGNTIY
TRBJ1-5 - TRBV20-1 SARVTGDQPQH
TRBJ2-7 - TRBV12-3/TRBV12-4 ASSHTGRLNEQY
TRBJ2-1 - TRBV6-6 ASSYGGQGYNEQF
TRBJ1-1 - TRBV20-1 KPGQMNTEAF
TRBJ1-5 - TRBV28 ASLPPGSTNQPQH
TRBJ2-6 - TRBV27 ASTLGRNSGANVLT
TRBJ2-4 TRBD2 TRBV15 ATSRGSQRGEY
TRBJ1-1 TRBD1 TRBV7-3 ASSTRTGNEAF
TRBJ1-6 TRBD1 TRBV2 ASTPAGGKALH
TRBJ1-1 - TRBV18 ASSPRGANTEAF
TRBJ2-4 - TRBV6-5 ASSYSIRGNAKNIQY
TRBJ2-1 TRBD2 TRBV9 ASSPVKGLVFGLVARDNEQF
TRBJ1-1 TRBD1 TRBV5-1 ASSSTQGVQNTEAF
TRBJ2-7 TRBD1 TRBV7-2 ASSRDRGGEQY
TRBJ2-3 TRBD1 TRBV12-3/TRBV12-4 ASTSWDSSGTQY
TRBJ1-6 - TRBV28 ASSNYRDSPLH
TRBJ2-2 TRBD1 TRBV5-4 ASSPSGTGVWTGELF